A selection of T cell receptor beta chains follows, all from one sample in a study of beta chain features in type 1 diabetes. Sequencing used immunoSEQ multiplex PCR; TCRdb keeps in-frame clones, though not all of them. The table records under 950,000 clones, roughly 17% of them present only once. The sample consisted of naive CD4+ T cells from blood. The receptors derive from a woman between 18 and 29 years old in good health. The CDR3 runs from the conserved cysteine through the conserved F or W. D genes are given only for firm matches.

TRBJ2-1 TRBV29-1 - CSVGASYWDGKDHNEQFF
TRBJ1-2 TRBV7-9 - CASSQWDRPRDGYTF
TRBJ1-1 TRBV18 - CASSTREEGLAFF
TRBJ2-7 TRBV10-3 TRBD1 CAISGTGESFYEQYF
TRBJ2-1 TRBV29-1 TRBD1 CSVLGTGGFSEQFF
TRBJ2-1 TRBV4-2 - CASSQIPDRGVEQFF
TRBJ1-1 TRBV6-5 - CASSMGGSSTEAFF
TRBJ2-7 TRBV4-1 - CASSQGYSGAYEQYF
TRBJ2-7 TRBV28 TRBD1 CATTGDRKQYF
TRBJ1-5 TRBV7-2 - CASSLTAGFSNQPQHF
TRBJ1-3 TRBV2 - CASRHQRGTIYF
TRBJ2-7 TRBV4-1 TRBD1 CASSPRQGHIYEQYF
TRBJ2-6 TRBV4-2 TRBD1 CASSQRIYGTGTGANVLTF
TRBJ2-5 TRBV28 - CASSLWRGGQETQYF
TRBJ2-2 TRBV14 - CASSQSITGELFF
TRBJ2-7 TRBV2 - CASKQSQSEQYF
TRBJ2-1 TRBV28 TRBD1 CASSFVDRVYNEQFF
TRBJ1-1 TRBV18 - CASSPPGQGGGMNTEAFF
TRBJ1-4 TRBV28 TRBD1 CASSPPGQPHEKLFF
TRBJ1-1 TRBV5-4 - CASSFRDTEAFF
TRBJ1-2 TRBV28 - CASREQGANYGYTF
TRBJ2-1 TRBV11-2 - CASSTLGEQFF
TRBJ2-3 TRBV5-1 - CASSPRLASDTQYF
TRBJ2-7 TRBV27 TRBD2 CASSPGTSGSYEQYF
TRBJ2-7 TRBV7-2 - CASSPQAGYSYEQYF
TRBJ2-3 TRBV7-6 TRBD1 CASTTGASTDTQYF
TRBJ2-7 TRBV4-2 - CASSPDQAGSYEQYF
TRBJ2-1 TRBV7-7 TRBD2 CASSLEAGTRGGEQFF
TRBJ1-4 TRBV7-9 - CASSPPAPSGPEKLFF
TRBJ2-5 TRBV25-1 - CASSDFRETQYF
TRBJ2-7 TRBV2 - CASSTDSYEQYF
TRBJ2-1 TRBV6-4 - CASSEFTGTPKFF
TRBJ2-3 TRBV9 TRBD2 CASSPRMAGADTQYF
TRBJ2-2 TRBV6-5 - CASSYVHNTGELFF
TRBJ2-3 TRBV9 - CASSPARGTDTQYF
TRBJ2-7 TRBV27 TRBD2 CASSLSSGRASYEQYF
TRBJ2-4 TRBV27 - CATILGLRKNIQYF
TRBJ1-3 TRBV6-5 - CASSYSTGSGNTIYF
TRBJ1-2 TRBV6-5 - CASRQTVGYGYTF
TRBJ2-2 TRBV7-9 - CASSLTGPNTGELFF
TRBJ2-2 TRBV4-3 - CASSHGGPNTGELFF
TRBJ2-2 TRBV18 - CASSPGQDTGELFF
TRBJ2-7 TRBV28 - CASSYTPGVYEQYF
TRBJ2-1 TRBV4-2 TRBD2 CASSRRLAYYNEQFF
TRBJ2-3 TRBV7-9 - CASSLGDTDTQYF
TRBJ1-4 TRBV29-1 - CSASTYGTNEKLFF
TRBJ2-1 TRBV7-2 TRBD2 CASSLWLRTSGTNEQFF
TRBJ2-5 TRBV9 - CASSVGAQDLQETQYF
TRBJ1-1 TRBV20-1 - CSARRSAEAFF
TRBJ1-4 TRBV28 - CASSLGAREKLFF